One and the same sample provided the 30 T cell receptor beta chains below, sequenced in a study of cytomegalovirus exposure and HLA in healthy donors. PCR amplification relied on 60 Vbeta primers (plus 13 Jbeta primers). Generated by immunoSEQ multiplex PCR, the TCRdb table keeps only in-frame clones and is missing some. The sample carries about 150,000 clones, around 10% recorded once. Material: PBMCs. Source of these receptors: a male donor in good health and CMV-seronegative.

A few counts support this clone. The chain uses TRBV7-2 and TRBJ2-2; TRBD2 aligns across 7 bases. The J segment lost 6 bases and the V segment lost 2 bases, leaving 9 bases of the junction unmatched. The CDR3 length is 16 residues. Germline V gene lookup returns CDR1 SGHTA and CDR2 FQGNSA. The CDR3 DNA is TGTGCCAGCAGCTTAATCCGGCCCGGGGGGTCCGGGGAGCTGTTTTTT. It encodes CASSLIRPGGSGELFF.

Only a few counts were recorded for this clone. V is TRBV4-3 and J is TRBJ1-2, with D possibly matching TRBD1 (6 bases). Germline lookup yields CDR1 LGHNA and CDR2 YSLEER. Trimming removed 2 bases from V and 0 bases from J, with 22 bases in between. CDR3 length: 19 amino acids. DNA of the CDR3: TGCGCCAGCAGCCAATACGACCGGGGACAAAGTTGGGCTAACTATGGCTACACCTTC. This codes for CASSQYDRGQSWANYGYTF.

V gene TRBV5-1 combines with J gene TRBJ2-3; D perhaps matches TRBD1 (5 bases). The CDR3 runs 14 residues. Germline-derived CDR1 and CDR2 are SGHRS and YFSETQ. V lost 4 bases and J 6 bases, leaving 15 bases between the germline ends. Here the CDR3 DNA reads TGCGCCAGCAGCCGACAGACGGTGGAGGATACGCAGTATTTT. It codes for CASSRQTVEDTQYF.

There are a few counts of this clone. The chain links TRBV7-9 to TRBJ2-7; tentative D call: TRBD1 (6 bases). Looked up from germline, CDR1 is SEHNR and CDR2 is FQNEAQ (reference sequence). With 5 bases removed from V and 3 bases from J, the gap between germline ends came to 17 bases. The CDR3 is made up of 15 amino acids. The chain's CDR3 is CASSHVAQGVYEQYF. The CDR3 DNA sequence: TGTGCCAGCAGCCACGTAGCACAGGGAGTCTACGAGCAGTACTTC.

This clone was seen a few times. The chain carries TRBV7-2 and TRBJ1-1, with a weak D call TRBD1 (6 bases). CDR1 is SGHTA, CDR2 FQGNSA, per germline. The CDR3 loop spans 15 amino acids. Trimming took off 5 bases at V and 4 bases at J, with 17 bases between the two ends. DNA of the CDR3: TGTGCCAGCAGCCTCGAACAGGGACGGAGCACTGAAGCTTTCTTT. Its translation is CASSLEQGRSTEAFF. The full variable domain, completed using reference TRBV7-2 and TRBJ1-1, is GAGVSQSPSNKVTEKGKDVELRCDPISGHTALYWYRQSLGQGLEFLIYFQGNSAPDKSGLPSDRFSAERTGGSVSTLTIQRTQQEDSAVYLCASSLEQGRSTEAFFGQGTRLTVV.

The rearrangement links TRBV19 to TRBJ2-3; the match to TRBD2 covers 9 bases. Germline V gene sequence: CDR1 LNHDA, CDR2 SQIVND (reference sequence). The CDR3 consists of 16 residues. V shed 3 bases and J 8 bases; nucleotides not matched to a gene: 12. The CDR3 nucleotides read TGTGCCAGTAGTATTCTGGCGGGAGGGCCCAGGGGTACGCAGTATTTT. Amino acid sequence: CASSILAGGPRGTQYF.

This clone turned up a few times. The chain combines TRBV7-6 with TRBJ1-3; D gene uncertain. The CDR3 is made up of 19 amino acids. Germline CDR1 is SGHVS and CDR2 is FNYEAQ. V was shortened by 5 bases and J by 0 bases, with 23 bases between the two germline ends. CDR3 loop: CASSPMSRSGGSSGNTIYF. The CDR3 region has the DNA TGTGCCAGCAGCCCCATGTCAAGGTCAGGCGGGAGCTCTGGAAACACCATATATTTT.

This clone has more than one count but fewer than ten. The rearrangement links TRBV28 to TRBJ2-3; 7 positions agree with TRBD1. The CDR3 has 14 amino acids. Germline V gene data show CDR1 as MDHEN and CDR2 as SYDVKM. The V and J ends lost 3 bases and 2 bases, in that order; junction bases with no gene match: 2. CDR3 residues: CASSFDRATDTQYF. Here the CDR3 DNA reads TGTGCCAGCAGTTTCGACAGGGCCACAGATACGCAGTATTTT.

This clone was recorded a few times. The chain couples TRBV7-2 to TRBJ1-2, with 12 bases lining up with TRBD1. The CDR3 runs 15 residues. Trimming took 3 bases from V and 4 from J; bases not matched to a gene: 3. Germline V CDR1 and CDR2: SGHTA, FQGNSA. The DNA of the CDR3 is TGTGCCAGCAGCTTTGGGACAGGGGGCGCCTATGGCTACACCTTC. Its translation is CASSFGTGGAYGYTF.

This clone has a handful of counts. The chain has TRBV27 and TRBJ1-2; TRBD1 is a possible D gene (6 bases). This CDR3 region has 15 residues. Deletions cut 4 bases from V and 4 bases from J, with 16 bases between. CDR1 MNHEY and CDR2 SMNVEV come from the germline V gene (reference sequence). The CDR3 sequence: CASSSRPGHLYGYTF. The CDR3 DNA is TGTGCCAGCAGTTCTCGTCCGGGACACCTCTATGGCTACACCTTC.

Only a few counts were recorded for this clone. The chain employs TRBV4-3 and TRBJ2-7; TRBD2 agrees at 12 bases. The CDR3 is 16 amino acids. Trimming removed 0 bases from V and 6 bases from J; junction bases left unmatched: 6. Germline values: CDR1 LGHNA, CDR2 YSLEER. The CDR3 DNA sequence: TGCGCCAGCAGCCAAGACCGACTAGCGGGGGATATCGAGCAGTACTTC. Amino acid sequence: CASSQDRLAGDIEQYF.

The table lists this clone with a few counts. The V and J genes are TRBV7-6 and TRBJ2-7; 7 bases agree with TRBD1. The V gene end was trimmed by 5 bases and the J gene end by 4 bases; junction bases not matched to a gene: 14. From germline, CDR1 is SGHVS and CDR2 FNYEAQ. This CDR3 has 16 amino acids. CDR3 residues: CASSLSRGTATYEQYF. Here the CDR3 DNA reads TGTGCCAGCAGCCTCTCTCGAGGGACAGCCACGTACGAGCAGTACTTC.

The chain uses TRBV5-8 and TRBJ2-2, with 10 bases matching TRBD2. The CDR3 runs to 17 residues. The V gene's germline CDR1 is SGHTS and CDR2 YDEGEE. With V trimmed by 0 bases and J by 6 bases, 8 bases remained unmatched. CDR3 residues: CASSLELSSGRSGELFF. The CDR3 bases are TGTGCCAGCAGCTTGGAGCTGTCTAGCGGGAGATCCGGGGAGCTGTTTTTT.

This clone showed up just a few times. This chain connects TRBV9 to TRBJ2-7, with 9 positions matching TRBD1. After removal of 4 bases from V and 3 bases from J, the junction contained 14 bases not matched to a gene. The germline V gene has CDR1 SGDLS and CDR2 YYNGEE. The CDR3 runs to 17 residues. The CDR3 DNA reads as TGTGCCAGCAGCCCGACAAGGGACAGGGCCCGACTCTACGAGCAGTACTTC. Its translation: CASSPTRDRARLYEQYF.

J is TRBJ2-3 and V is TRBV7-9; D call uncertain. Trimming removed 1 base from V and 0 bases from J, with 17 bases in between. CDR1 is SEHNR, CDR2 FQNEAQ, per germline (reference sequence). This CDR3 spans 18 amino acids. The CDR3 nucleotides are TGTGCCAGCAGCTTAGTCCTTCTGAGCGCTGCTAGCACAGATACGCAGTATTTT. Translated, it gives CASSLVLLSAASTDTQYF.

The chain joins TRBV4-3 to TRBJ1-5, with a tentative D call TRBD1 (5 bases). V dropped 3 bases and J dropped 3 bases, with 15 bases sitting between them. There are 16 residues in the CDR3. CDR1 is LGHNA, CDR2 YSLEER, per germline. The CDR3 DNA is TGCGCCAGCAGCCAGGGAGCAGGAGGGGACAATCAGCCCCAGCATTTT. Translating it yields CASSQGAGGDNQPQHF.

The J gene is TRBJ2-1, the V gene TRBV6-5; TRBD2 matches at 9 bases. The CDR3 is made up of 15 amino acids. Germline CDR1 reads MNHEY; CDR2 reads SVGAGI. Losses at the gene ends were 1 base for V and 4 bases for J; bases not matched to a gene: 2. The CDR3, as DNA: TGTGCCAGCAGTTACTTAGCGGGGGAATACAATGAGCAGTTCTTC. Amino acid sequence: CASSYLAGEYNEQFF.

This clone was seen a few times. The chain is built from TRBV28 and TRBJ2-7, with TRBD2 identical over 9 bases. Trimming took 6 bases from V and 0 from J; bases not matched to a gene: 9. The CDR3 is 16 residues long. Germline lookup yields CDR1 MDHEN and CDR2 SYDVKM. This CDR3 is CASSSQREALSYEQYF. Written as DNA, the CDR3 is TGTGCCAGCAGCAGCCAGCGGGAGGCCCTCTCCTACGAGCAGTACTTC. Using reference TRBV28 and TRBJ2-7 for the parts outside the CDR3, the full variable domain is DVKVTQSSRYLVKRTGEKVFLECVQDMDHENMFWYRQDPGLGLRLIYFSYDVKMKEKGDIPEGYSVSREKKERFSLILESASTNQTSMYLCASSSQREALSYEQYFGPGTRLTVT.

This clone turned up a few times. The gene calls are TRBV15 and TRBJ1-2; D is uncertain. Trimming took 0 bases from V and 6 from J, leaving 8 bases between them. Germline V gives CDR1 LNHNV, CDR2 YYDKDF (reference sequence). This CDR3 has 13 residues. CDR3 sequence reads: CATSRDRMDGYTF. In DNA, the CDR3 is TGTGCCACCAGCAGAGACAGGATGGATGGCTACACCTTC.

This clone was detected only a few times. V gene TRBV6-1 combines with J gene TRBJ2-7; the match to TRBD1 covers 9 bases. CDR3 length: 14 residues. Germline assignment: CDR1 MNHNS and CDR2 SASEGT. The trim removed 6 bases at V and 5 bases at J, leaving 8 bases unmatched. This CDR3 reads CASRLDRGGDEQYF. The CDR3 DNA reads as TGTGCCAGCAGACTGGACAGGGGTGGGGACGAGCAGTACTTC.

This clone has just a few counts. The chain employs TRBV5-6 and TRBJ2-6; D perhaps matches TRBD2 (5 bases). The V end lost 3 bases, the J end lost 1 base, and 5 bases lay between the germline ends. From germline, CDR1 is SGHDT and CDR2 YYEEEE. There are 14 residues in the CDR3. CDR3 sequence reads: CASSSGSGANVLTF. The CDR3 DNA follows: TGTGCCAGCAGCTCGGGGTCTGGGGCCAACGTCCTGACTTTC.

V and J are TRBV7-8 and TRBJ1-2, with D possibly being TRBD1 (6 bases). The CDR3 has 12 amino acids. Germline V gene lookup returns CDR1 SGHVS and CDR2 FQNEAQ. Trimming cost V 8 bases and J 4 bases, with 11 bases left between them. The CDR3 nucleotides are TGTGCCAGCGGGGGCAGGGCCTATGGCTACACCTTC. Translating it yields CASGGRAYGYTF.

In this sample, this clone turned up a few times. The CDR3 loop is CASSYNTMNTEAFF. The CDR3 DNA follows: TGTGCCAGCAGTTATAACACCATGAACACTGAAGCTTTCTTT. This chain joins TRBV7-2 and TRBJ1-1; D is unclear. CDR1 SGHTA and CDR2 FQGNSA come from the germline V gene. V was trimmed by 6 bases and J by 0 bases, leaving 11 bases between them. The CDR3 totals 14 residues.

This clone occurred a few times. The J gene is TRBJ2-1, the V gene TRBV9; tentatively, D is TRBD1 (6 bases). The ends were cut back, 0 bases at V and 13 bases at J, with 17 bases in the middle. Germline V gene sequence: CDR1 SGDLS, CDR2 YYNGEE. This CDR3 has 14 residues. CDR3 sequence: CASSVANTQGTQFF. The CDR3 coding sequence is TGTGCCAGCAGCGTAGCTAACACCCAGGGGACCCAGTTCTTC.

The chain couples TRBV5-1 to TRBJ1-5; D unresolved. The CDR3 covers 18 residues. V was trimmed by 4 bases and J by 0 bases, leaving 20 bases between them. Looked up from germline, CDR1 is SGHRS and CDR2 is YFSETQ. The DNA for the CDR3 is TGCGCCAGCAGCACCGCCCTACCTGAATTCCATAGCAATCAGCCCCAGCATTTT. This translates into CASSTALPEFHSNQPQHF.

This clone has more than one count but fewer than ten. The chain links TRBV19 to TRBJ2-7; 7 positions match TRBD1. The germline V gene has CDR1 LNHDA and CDR2 SQIVND (reference sequence). Trimming at V came to 3 bases and at J to 4 bases, leaving 24 bases not matched to a gene. The CDR3 contains 20 residues. The DNA of the CDR3 is TGTGCCAGTAGTATCAAAGGGGGCGGGCCCTATTCCTTCAACGGGTACGAGCAGTACTTC. Translation gives CASSIKGGGPYSFNGYEQYF.

The J gene is TRBJ2-7, the V gene TRBV28; D is unclear. This CDR3 has 13 amino acids. Germline V CDR1 and CDR2: MDHEN, SYDVKM. Trimming shortened V by 2 bases and J by 0 bases, and 5 bases separated the two germline ends. The DNA for the CDR3 is TGTGCCAGCAGTTTACTCCCCTCCTACGAGCAGTACTTC. Translated: CASSLLPSYEQYF.

This clone turned up a few times. This chain joins TRBV5-4 and TRBJ2-1; 7 nucleotides agree with TRBD1. The CDR3 runs to 15 residues. Per the germline V gene, CDR1 is SGHNT and CDR2 is YYREEE (reference sequence). V trimming: 4 bases; J trimming: 3 bases; junction bases outside the gene matches: 7. CDR3 loop: CASSPGTEFYNEQFF. CDR3 in DNA: TGTGCCAGCAGCCCCGGGACAGAATTCTACAATGAGCAGTTCTTC. Drawing the rest from reference TRBV5-4 and TRBJ2-1, the complete variable domain is ETGVTQSPTHLIKTRGQQVTLRCSSQSGHNTVSWYQQALGQGPQFIFQYYREEENGRGNFPPRFSGLQFPNYSSELNVNALELDDSALYLCASSPGTEFYNEQFFGPGTRLTVL.

This rearrangement joins TRBV4-1 to TRBJ2-1, with D possibly being TRBD2 (7 bases). The CDR3 is 17 residues long. V lost 3 bases and J lost 2, with 17 bases in between. The germline V gene has CDR1 MGHRA and CDR2 YSYEKL. The CDR3 is CASSHGVLGGPYNEQFF. As DNA, the CDR3 is TGCGCCAGCAGCCACGGGGTTTTGGGGGGGCCCTACAATGAGCAGTTCTTC.

This clone was detected only a few times. V and J are TRBV7-2 and TRBJ1-1; D gene uncertain. The CDR3 has 15 residues. V dropped 2 bases and J dropped 5 bases, with 15 bases sitting between them. CDR1 and CDR2 (germline): SGHTA, FQGNSA. The CDR3 spells CASSLLGGVGTEAFF. In nucleotides, the CDR3 is TGTGCCAGCAGCTTATTGGGCGGGGTCGGAACTGAAGCTTTCTTT.